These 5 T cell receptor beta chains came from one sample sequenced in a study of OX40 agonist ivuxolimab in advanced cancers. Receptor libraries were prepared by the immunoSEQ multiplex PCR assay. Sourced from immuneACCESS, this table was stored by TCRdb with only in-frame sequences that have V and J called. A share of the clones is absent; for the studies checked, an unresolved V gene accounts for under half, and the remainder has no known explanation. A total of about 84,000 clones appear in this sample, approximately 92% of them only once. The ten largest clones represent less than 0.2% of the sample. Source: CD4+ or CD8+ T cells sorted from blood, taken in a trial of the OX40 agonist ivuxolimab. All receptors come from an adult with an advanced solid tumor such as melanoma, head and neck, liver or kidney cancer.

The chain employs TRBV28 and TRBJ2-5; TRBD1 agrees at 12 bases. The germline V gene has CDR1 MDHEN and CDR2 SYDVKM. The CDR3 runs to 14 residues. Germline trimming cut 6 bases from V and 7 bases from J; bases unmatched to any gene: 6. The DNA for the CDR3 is TGTGCCAGCAGGGGACAGGGGGCAAGTGGGACCCAGTACTTC. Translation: CASRGQGASGTQYF.

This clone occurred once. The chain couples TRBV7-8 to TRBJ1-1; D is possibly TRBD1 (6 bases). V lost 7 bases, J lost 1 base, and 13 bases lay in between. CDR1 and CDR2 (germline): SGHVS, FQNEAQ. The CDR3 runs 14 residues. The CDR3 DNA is TGTGCCAGCAAATCCACCAGGGGGAACACTGAAGCTTTCTTT. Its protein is CASKSTRGNTEAFF.

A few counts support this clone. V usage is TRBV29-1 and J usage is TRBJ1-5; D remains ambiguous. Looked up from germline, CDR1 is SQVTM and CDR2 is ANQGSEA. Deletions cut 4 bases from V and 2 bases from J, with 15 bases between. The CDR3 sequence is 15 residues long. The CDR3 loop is CSVADGVLGNQPQHF. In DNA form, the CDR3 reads TGCAGCGTTGCGGACGGTGTTTTGGGCAATCAGCCCCAGCATTTT.

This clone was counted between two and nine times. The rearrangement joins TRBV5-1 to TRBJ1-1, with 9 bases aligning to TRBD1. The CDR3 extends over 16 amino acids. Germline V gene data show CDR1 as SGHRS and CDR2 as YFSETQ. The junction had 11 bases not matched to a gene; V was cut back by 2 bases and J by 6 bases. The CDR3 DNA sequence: TGCGCCAGCAGCTTCTCAGGACAGGGGTTCGGGGCTGAAGCTTTCTTT. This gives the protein CASSFSGQGFGAEAFF.

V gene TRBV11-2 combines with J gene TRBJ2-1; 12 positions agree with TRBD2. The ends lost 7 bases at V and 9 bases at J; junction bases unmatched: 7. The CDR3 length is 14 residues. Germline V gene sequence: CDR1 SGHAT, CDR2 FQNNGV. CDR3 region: CASNRLAGDSEQFF. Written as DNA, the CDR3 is TGTGCCAGCAACCGACTAGCGGGGGATAGTGAGCAGTTCTTC.